Given below is one T cell receptor beta chain in context. This CDR3 is built from 13 residues. Trimming pared 0 bases from V and 6 bases from J, leaving 6 bases between. CDR1 SGHRS and CDR2 YFSETQ come from the germline V gene. The data stem from a study of blood T cell repertoires in COVID-19. Turning to the study itself: Acute and convalescent COVID-19 specimens originated in the United States, Italy and Spain.

Original handling: Reference gene primer amplification gave estimated nucleated cell counts. This table comes from immunoSEQ multiplex PCR, and its TCRdb copy is limited to in-frame clones, with some not included. V and J calls plus clone size are reproduced from that table; the DNA served to infer D and trimming. This table has some 50,000 clones, approximately 85% appearing once. This receptor was identified in a human donor in a cohort sampled during active COVID-19. The sample consisted of peripheral blood. V is TRBV5-1 and J is TRBJ1-4; D remains unclear. The CDR3 sequence: CASSLGSYEKLFF. In DNA, the CDR3 is TGCGCCAGCAGCTTGGGAAGCTATGAAAAACTGTTTTTT.